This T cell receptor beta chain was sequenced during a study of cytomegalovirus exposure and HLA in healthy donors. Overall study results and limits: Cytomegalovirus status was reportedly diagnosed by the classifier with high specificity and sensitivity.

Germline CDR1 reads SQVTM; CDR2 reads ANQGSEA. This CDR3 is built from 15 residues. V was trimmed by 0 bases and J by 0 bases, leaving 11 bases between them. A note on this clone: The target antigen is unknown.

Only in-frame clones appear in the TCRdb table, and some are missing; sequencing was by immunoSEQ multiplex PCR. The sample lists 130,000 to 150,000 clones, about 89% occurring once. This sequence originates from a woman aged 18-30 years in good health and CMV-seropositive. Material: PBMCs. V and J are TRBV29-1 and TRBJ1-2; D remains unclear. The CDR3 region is CSVEDHREANYGYTF. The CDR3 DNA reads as TGCAGCGTTGAAGATCATCGGGAAGCTAACTATGGCTACACCTTC. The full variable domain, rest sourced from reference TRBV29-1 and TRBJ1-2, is SAVISQKPSRDICQRGTSLTIQCQVDSQVTMMFWYRQQPGQSLTLIATANQGSEATYESGFVIDKFPISRPNLTFSTLTVSNMSPEDSSIYLCSVEDHREANYGYTFGSGTRLTVV.